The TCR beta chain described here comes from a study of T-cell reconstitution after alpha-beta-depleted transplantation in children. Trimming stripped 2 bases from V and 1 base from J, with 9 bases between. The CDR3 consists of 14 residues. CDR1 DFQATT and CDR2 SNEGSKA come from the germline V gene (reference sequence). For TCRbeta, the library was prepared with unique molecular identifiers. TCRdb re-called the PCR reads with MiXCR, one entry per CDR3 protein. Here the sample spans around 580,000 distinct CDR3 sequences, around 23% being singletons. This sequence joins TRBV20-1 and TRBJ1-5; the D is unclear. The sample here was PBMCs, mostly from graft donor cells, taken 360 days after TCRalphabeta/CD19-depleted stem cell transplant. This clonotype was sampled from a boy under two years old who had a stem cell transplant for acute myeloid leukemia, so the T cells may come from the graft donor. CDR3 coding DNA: TGCAGTGCTAGACCGGTTCGGAGCAATCAGCCCCAGCATTTT. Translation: CSARPVRSNQPQHF.